This entry lists 26 T cell receptor beta chains sequenced from one sample in a study of post-analysis software for immune sequencing data. Antigens of these TCRs are unknown. Carried by the TCR beta cDNA libraries were unique molecular identifiers. TCRdb redid the calling of the PCR reads with MiXCR, one entry per CDR3 protein. The sample lists 380,000 or so distinct CDR3 sequences; around 33% were seen once. General study findings and limits: Relative to controls, patients had about five TRBV segments at higher frequency, with TRBV5-6, TRBV5-1 and TRBV20-1 among these.

Input material: blood. The receptors were sampled from a girl between 5 and 17 years old with multiple sclerosis.

The chain couples TRBV20-1 to TRBJ2-7, with TRBD2 identical over 7 bases. The CDR3 has 13 residues. V was pared by 6 bases and J by 4 bases, with 9 bases of the junction left unmatched. Per germline, CDR1 DFQATT and CDR2 SNEGSKA (reference sequence). The CDR3 reads CSAGQRGFYEQYF. The CDR3 DNA reads as TGCAGTGCCGGCCAGCGGGGATTTTACGAGCAGTACTTC.

This clonotype was seen once. The rearrangement joins TRBV7-9 to TRBJ2-1, with 7 bases identical to TRBD2. Per germline, CDR1 SEHNR and CDR2 FQNEAQ (reference sequence). The CDR3 is 14 amino acids. The ends lost 4 bases at V and 4 bases at J; junction bases unmatched: 4. CDR3 in DNA: TGTGCCAGCAGCTCGGCGGGACTATACAATGAGCAGTTCTTC. It specifies CASSSAGLYNEQFF. The full variable domain, rest sourced from reference TRBV7-9 and TRBJ2-1, is DTGVSQNPRHKITKRGQNVTFRCDPISEHNRLYWYRQTLGQGPEFLTYFQNEAQLEKSRLLSDRFSAERPKGSFSTLEIQRTEQGDSAMYLCASSSAGLYNEQFFGPGTRLTVL.

The rearrangement uses TRBV20-1 and TRBJ2-7; D is tentatively TRBD1 or TRBD2 (5 bases each). The CDR3 runs to 14 residues. Germline CDR1 reads DFQATT; CDR2 reads SNEGSKA (reference sequence). Trimming took off 3 bases at V and 0 bases at J, with 12 bases between the two ends. DNA of the CDR3: TGCAGTGCTAGGAGGGCAGGGACCTCCTACGAGCAGTACTTC. It yields the protein CSARRAGTSYEQYF.

V and J are TRBV10-3 and TRBJ2-6; D is unresolved. The CDR3 totals 16 residues. V lost 8 bases and J lost 2, with 16 bases in between. The germline V gene encodes CDR1 ENHRY and CDR2 SYGVKD. Written as DNA, the CDR3 is TGTGCCATCCGGCCGGGCGAGGCACCTGGGGCCAACGTCCTGACTTTC. Translating it yields CAIRPGEAPGANVLTF.

The DNA of the CDR3 is TGTGCCAGCAGCTACCAGGTGGTGGCAGATACGCAGTATTTT. Its protein is CASSYQVVADTQYF. The rearrangement joins TRBV12-3 or TRBV12-4 to TRBJ2-3, with unresolved D. The V gene lost 6 bases and the J gene lost 4 bases, with 14 bases spanning the gap. This CDR3 has 14 amino acids.

The rearrangement links TRBV7-9 to TRBJ1-6; D is unresolved. Germline V lookup: CDR1 SEHNR, CDR2 FQNEAQ (reference sequence). CDR3 size: 14 residues. The ends were cut back, 1 base at V and 7 bases at J, with 8 bases in the middle. DNA of the CDR3: TGTGCCAGCAGCTTAGATCTAGGGAATTCACCCCTCCACTTT. Encoded protein: CASSLDLGNSPLHF.

The chain carries TRBV7-8 and TRBJ2-1, with 12 nucleotides matching TRBD2. This CDR3 has 16 residues. V gave up 8 bases and J gave up 5 bases; unmatched junction bases: 10. Germline assignment: CDR1 SGHVS and CDR2 FQNEAQ. CDR3 loop: CASETELAGGHNEQFF. The CDR3, as DNA: TGTGCCAGCGAGACCGAACTAGCGGGGGGTCACAATGAGCAGTTCTTC.

V usage is TRBV11-2 and J usage is TRBJ1-2, with D perhaps TRBD1 (5 bases). The CDR3 covers 17 residues. Trimming took off 3 bases at V and 0 bases at J, with 17 bases between the two ends. Per germline, CDR1 SGHAT and CDR2 FQNNGV. As DNA, the CDR3 is TGTGCCAGCAGCTTGGGGGACCCCCGGGCGCCTAACTATGGCTACACCTTC. Protein: CASSLGDPRAPNYGYTF.

The CDR3 protein is CASSGTSATNTGELFF. CDR3 bases: TGTGCCAGCAGCGGTACTAGCGCTACGAACACCGGGGAGCTGTTTTTT. This chain connects TRBV5-5 to TRBJ2-2, with 7 bases lining up with TRBD2. Per germline, CDR1 SGHKS and CDR2 YYEKEE (reference sequence). The V and J ends lost 4 bases and 0 bases, in that order; junction bases with no gene match: 6. This CDR3 is built from 16 residues.

There are many counts of this clonotype. V and J are TRBV12-3 or TRBV12-4 and TRBJ2-7; TRBD1 matches at 7 bases. J gave up 0 bases and V 7 bases, and 3 bases lay outside the gene matches. This CDR3 has 13 residues. DNA for the CDR3: TGTGCCAGCACCCGGGACAGCTCCTACGAGCAGTACTTC. It codes for CASTRDSSYEQYF.

This clonotype was recorded a few times. V usage is TRBV6-1 and J usage is TRBJ2-1; TRBD2 matches at 8 bases. This CDR3 contains 17 residues. V was pared by 6 bases and J by 3 bases, with 13 bases of the junction left unmatched. Germline values: CDR1 MNHNS, CDR2 SASEGT. CDR3 sequence: CASSSYRGGKGYNEQFF. The CDR3 DNA follows: TGTGCCAGCAGCTCATACCGGGGGGGCAAGGGCTACAATGAGCAGTTCTTC.

The rearrangement joins TRBV20-1 to TRBJ1-1; no definite D call. CDR1 is DFQATT, CDR2 SNEGSKA, per germline (reference sequence). Trimming took off 2 bases at V and 0 bases at J, with 7 bases between the two ends. The CDR3 length is 13 residues. CDR3 nucleotide sequence: TGCAGTGCTAGATACAGTATGAACACTGAAGCTTTCTTT. It translates to CSARYSMNTEAFF.

The chain combines TRBV7-2 with TRBJ2-1; D uncertain. This CDR3 is 15 amino acids long. Germline assignment: CDR1 SGHTA and CDR2 FQGNSA. Trimming took 2 bases from V and 5 from J, leaving 13 bases between them. In DNA, the CDR3 is TGTGCCAGCAGCTTATGGGCGGAAGTCAACAATGAGCAGTTCTTC. Encoded protein: CASSLWAEVNNEQFF.

The chain employs TRBV4-1 and TRBJ1-5; 7 bases agree with TRBD1. The CDR3 spans 19 residues. Germline CDR1 MGHRA, CDR2 YSYEKL. The V segment lost 0 bases and the J segment 5 bases; nucleotides outside the gene matches: 16. This chain's CDR3 is CASSQEPGGIQGSDQPQHF. The CDR3 bases are TGCGCCAGCAGCCAAGAACCGGGAGGAATACAGGGGAGCGATCAGCCCCAGCATTTT.

There are a few counts of this clonotype. V usage is TRBV5-1 and J usage is TRBJ1-4, with D possibly matching TRBD1 (5 bases). The CDR3 is made up of 14 amino acids. Germline values: CDR1 SGHRS, CDR2 YFSETQ. V lost 4 bases to trimming and J lost 3 bases, with 10 bases between them. CDR3 nucleotides: TGCGCCAGCAGCCCCGGGGGGGCTAATGAAAAACTGTTTTTT. This encodes CASSPGGANEKLFF.

The V gene is TRBV12-3 or TRBV12-4, the J gene TRBJ1-2; 8 bases agree with TRBD1. Germline trimming cut 1 base from V and 0 bases from J; bases unmatched to any gene: 10. The CDR3 spans 18 residues. The CDR3 here is CASSLGTGINLANYGYTF. The CDR3, as DNA: TGTGCCAGCAGTTTAGGGACAGGGATTAATTTAGCTAACTATGGCTACACCTTC.

The chain is built from TRBV29-1 and TRBJ2-5, with 15 positions matching TRBD2. The CDR3 is 15 amino acids. Trimming at V came to 7 bases and at J to 9 bases, leaving 12 bases not matched to a gene. Per germline, CDR1 SQVTM and CDR2 ANQGSEA. In nucleotides, the CDR3 is TGCAGCGCCGATGGCCCCGGGACTAGCGGGGGGCCCCAGTACTTC. Amino acids: CSADGPGTSGGPQYF.

This clonotype was recorded only once. The chain uses TRBV5-5 and TRBJ2-7; D unclear. Germline values: CDR1 SGHKS, CDR2 YYEKEE (reference sequence). This CDR3 has 12 amino acids. The V end was cut by 4 bases, the J end by 4 bases, with 9 bases between. DNA for the CDR3: TGTGCCAGCAGCCCGGATATGTACGAGCAGTACTTC. Its protein product is CASSPDMYEQYF.

In nucleotides, the CDR3 is TGCGCCAGCAGCCGGACGGTTTCCCATGAGCAGTTCTTC. Its protein product is CASSRTVSHEQFF. The rearrangement links TRBV4-1 to TRBJ2-1, with D unresolved. The germline V gene encodes CDR1 MGHRA and CDR2 YSYEKL. The length of the CDR3 is 13 residues. The V gene lost 4 bases and the J gene lost 8 bases, with 12 bases spanning the gap.

The chain joins TRBV7-2 to TRBJ2-1, with D maybe TRBD1 (5 bases). Germline values: CDR1 SGHTA, CDR2 FQGNSA. The CDR3 has 17 residues. V lost 4 bases and J 4 bases, leaving 20 bases between the germline ends. The chain's CDR3 is CASSSIVGERFYNEQFF. DNA for the CDR3: TGTGCCAGCAGCTCAATCGTAGGGGAACGGTTTTACAATGAGCAGTTCTTC.

There are many counts of this clonotype. This chain connects TRBV5-1 to TRBJ2-1; D is possibly TRBD2 (5 bases). Trimming shortened V by 2 bases and J by 5 bases, and 8 bases separated the two germline ends. This CDR3 comprises 13 residues. Germline V gene sequence: CDR1 SGHRS, CDR2 YFSETQ. For the CDR3, the DNA is TGCGCCAGCAGCTTAGACGGGAACAATGAGCAGTTCTTC. Its translation: CASSLDGNNEQFF.

In this sample, this clonotype turned up a few times. This rearrangement joins TRBV5-6 to TRBJ2-7; 7 nucleotides align to TRBD1. CDR3 size: 14 residues. From germline, CDR1 is SGHDT and CDR2 YYEEEE. Germline trimming cut 3 bases from V and 4 bases from J; bases unmatched to any gene: 7. The DNA for the CDR3 is TGTGCCAGCAGCTCCGGGGACAGCGTATACGAGCAGTACTTC. This encodes CASSSGDSVYEQYF.

This clonotype was seen a few times. The J gene is TRBJ2-1, the V gene TRBV20-1, with D perhaps TRBD2 (5 bases). Trimming pared 1 base from V and 5 bases from J, leaving 15 bases between. Germline CDR1 is DFQATT and CDR2 is SNEGSKA (reference sequence). The CDR3 is 15 residues long. The CDR3 sequence: CSARGPAGVDNEQFF. The DNA for the CDR3 is TGCAGTGCTAGAGGACCCGCCGGGGTGGACAATGAGCAGTTCTTC.

J is TRBJ1-2 and V is TRBV12-3 or TRBV12-4; D call uncertain. Trimming took 6 bases from V and 7 from J, leaving 12 bases between them. This CDR3 has 12 residues. CDR3 in amino acids: CASRVLEGGYTF. CDR3 DNA sequence: TGTGCCAGCAGGGTCCTCGAGGGTGGCTACACCTTC.

The chain joins TRBV11-2 to TRBJ2-1; 7 bases fit TRBD1. CDR3 length: 16 residues. J gave up 3 bases and V 5 bases, and 10 bases lay outside the gene matches. Germline-derived CDR1 and CDR2 are SGHAT and FQNNGV. CDR3: CASSPPGQRVYNEQFF. The DNA for the CDR3 is TGTGCCAGCAGCCCTCCGGGACAGAGGGTCTACAATGAGCAGTTCTTC. The full variable domain, completed using reference TRBV11-2 and TRBJ2-1, is EAGVAQSPRYKIIEKRQSVAFWCNPISGHATLYWYQQILGQGPKLLIQFQNNGVVDDSQLPKDRFSAERLKGVDSTLKIQPAKLEDSAVYLCASSPPGQRVYNEQFFGPGTRLTVL.

J is TRBJ2-5 and V is TRBV14, with 7 bases fitting TRBD1. This CDR3 comprises 13 residues. V lost 2 bases, J lost 5 bases, and 2 bases stayed unmatched. CDR1 is SGHDN and CDR2 is FVKESK in the germline V gene. CDR3 DNA: TGTGCCAGCAGCCAAAGCAGGGGGGAGACCCAGTACTTC. This sequence encodes CASSQSRGETQYF.